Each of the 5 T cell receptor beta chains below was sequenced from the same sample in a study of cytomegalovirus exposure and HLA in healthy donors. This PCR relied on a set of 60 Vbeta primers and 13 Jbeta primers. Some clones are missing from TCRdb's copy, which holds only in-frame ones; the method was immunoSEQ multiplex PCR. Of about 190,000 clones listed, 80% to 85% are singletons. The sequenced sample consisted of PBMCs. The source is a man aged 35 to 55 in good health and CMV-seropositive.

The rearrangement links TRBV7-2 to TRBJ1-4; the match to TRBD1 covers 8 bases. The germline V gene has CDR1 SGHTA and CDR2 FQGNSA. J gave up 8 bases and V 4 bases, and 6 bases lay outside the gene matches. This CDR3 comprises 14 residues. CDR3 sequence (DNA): TGTGCCAGCAGCTCCGGGACAGGCGGCGAAAAACTGTTTTTT. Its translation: CASSSGTGGEKLFF.

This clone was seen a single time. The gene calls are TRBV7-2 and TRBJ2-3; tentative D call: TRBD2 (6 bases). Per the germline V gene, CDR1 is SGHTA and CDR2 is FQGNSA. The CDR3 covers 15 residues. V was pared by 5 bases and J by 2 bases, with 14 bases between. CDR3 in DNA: TGTGCCAGCAGCCTTAGGCGGGGCGACACAGATACGCAGTATTTT. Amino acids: CASSLRRGDTDTQYF.

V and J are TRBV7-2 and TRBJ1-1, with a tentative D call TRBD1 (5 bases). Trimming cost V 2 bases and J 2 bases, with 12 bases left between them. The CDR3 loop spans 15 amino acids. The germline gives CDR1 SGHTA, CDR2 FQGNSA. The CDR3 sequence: CASSLLGGTNTEAFF. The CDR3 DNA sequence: TGTGCCAGCAGCTTACTGGGGGGGACTAACACTGAAGCTTTCTTT.

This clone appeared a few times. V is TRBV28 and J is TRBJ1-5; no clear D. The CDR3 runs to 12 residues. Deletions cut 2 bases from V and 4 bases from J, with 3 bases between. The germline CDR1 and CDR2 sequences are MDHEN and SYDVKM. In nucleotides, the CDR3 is TGTGCCAGCAGTTTACCGAATCAGCCCCAGCATTTT. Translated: CASSLPNQPQHF.

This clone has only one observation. CDR3 protein: CASSGDRVPNEKLFF. As DNA, the CDR3 is TGTGCCAGCAGCGGCGACAGGGTACCTAATGAAAAACTGTTTTTT. The chain uses TRBV7-9 and TRBJ1-4, with 7 bases identical to TRBD1. Germline values: CDR1 SEHNR, CDR2 FQNEAQ (reference sequence). J was trimmed by 3 bases and V by 5 bases; bases with no gene match: 6. The CDR3 length is 15 residues.